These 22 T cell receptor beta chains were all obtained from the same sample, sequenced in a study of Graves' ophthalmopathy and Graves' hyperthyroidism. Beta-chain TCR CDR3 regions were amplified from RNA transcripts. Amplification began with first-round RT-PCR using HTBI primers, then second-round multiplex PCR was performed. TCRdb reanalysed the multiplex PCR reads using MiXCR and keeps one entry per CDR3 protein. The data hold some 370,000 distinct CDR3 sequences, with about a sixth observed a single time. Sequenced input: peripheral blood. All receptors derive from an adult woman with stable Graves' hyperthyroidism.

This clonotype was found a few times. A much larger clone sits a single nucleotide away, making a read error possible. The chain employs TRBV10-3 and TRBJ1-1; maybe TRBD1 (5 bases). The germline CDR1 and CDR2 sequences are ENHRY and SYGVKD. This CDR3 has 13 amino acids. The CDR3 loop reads CAITPRGETEACF. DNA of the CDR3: TGTGCCATCACCCCTAGGGGAGAGACTGAAGCTTGCTTT.

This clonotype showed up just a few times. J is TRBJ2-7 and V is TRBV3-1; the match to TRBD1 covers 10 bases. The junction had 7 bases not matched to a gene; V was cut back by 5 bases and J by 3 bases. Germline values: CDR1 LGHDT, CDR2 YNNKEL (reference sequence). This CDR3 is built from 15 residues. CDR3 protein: CASSKPGTGDYEQYF. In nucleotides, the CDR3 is TGTGCCAGCAGCAAACCCGGGACAGGGGACTACGAGCAGTACTTC.

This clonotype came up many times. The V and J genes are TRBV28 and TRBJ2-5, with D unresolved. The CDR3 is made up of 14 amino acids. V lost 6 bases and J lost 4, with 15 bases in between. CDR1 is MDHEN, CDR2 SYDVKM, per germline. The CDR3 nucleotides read TGTGCCAGCAGCGCCCAACTTTGGGGAGAGACCCAGTACTTC. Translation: CASSAQLWGETQYF.

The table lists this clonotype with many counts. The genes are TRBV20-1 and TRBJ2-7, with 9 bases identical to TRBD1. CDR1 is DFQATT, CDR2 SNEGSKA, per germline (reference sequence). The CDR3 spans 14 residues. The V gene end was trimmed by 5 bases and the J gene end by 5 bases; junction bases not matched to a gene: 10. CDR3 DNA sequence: TGCAGTGCTGCCGGGACAGGGAGCGCCCACGAGCAGTACTTC. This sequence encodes CSAAGTGSAHEQYF.

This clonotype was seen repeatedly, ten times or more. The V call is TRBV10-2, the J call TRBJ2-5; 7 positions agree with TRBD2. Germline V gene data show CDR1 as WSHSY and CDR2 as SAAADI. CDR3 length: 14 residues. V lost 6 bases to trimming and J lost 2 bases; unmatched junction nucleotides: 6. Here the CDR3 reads CASRVPAGQETQYF. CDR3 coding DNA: TGCGCCAGCAGAGTTCCAGCGGGACAAGAGACCCAGTACTTC.

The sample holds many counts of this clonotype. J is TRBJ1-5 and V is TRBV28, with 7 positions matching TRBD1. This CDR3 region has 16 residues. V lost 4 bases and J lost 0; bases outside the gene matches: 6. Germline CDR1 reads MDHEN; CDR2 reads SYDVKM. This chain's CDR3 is CASSSTDRDSNQPQHF. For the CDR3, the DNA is TGTGCCAGCAGTTCGACCGACAGGGATAGCAATCAGCCCCAGCATTTT.

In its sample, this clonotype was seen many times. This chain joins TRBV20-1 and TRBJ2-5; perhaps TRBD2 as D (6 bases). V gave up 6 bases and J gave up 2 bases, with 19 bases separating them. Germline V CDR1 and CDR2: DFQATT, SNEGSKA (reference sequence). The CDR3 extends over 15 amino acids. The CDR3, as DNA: TGCAGTGCCCTCTACGTGGGGGGTGGACAAGAGACCCAGTACTTC. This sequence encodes CSALYVGGGQETQYF.

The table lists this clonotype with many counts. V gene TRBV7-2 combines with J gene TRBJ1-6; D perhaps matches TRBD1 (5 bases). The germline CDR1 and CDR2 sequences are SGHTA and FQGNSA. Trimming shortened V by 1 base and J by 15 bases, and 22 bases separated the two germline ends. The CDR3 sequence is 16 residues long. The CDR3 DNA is TGTGCCAGCAGCTTAGAGGGCGCGGGACGGCTTATACACCTCCACTTT. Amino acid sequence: CASSLEGAGRLIHLHF.

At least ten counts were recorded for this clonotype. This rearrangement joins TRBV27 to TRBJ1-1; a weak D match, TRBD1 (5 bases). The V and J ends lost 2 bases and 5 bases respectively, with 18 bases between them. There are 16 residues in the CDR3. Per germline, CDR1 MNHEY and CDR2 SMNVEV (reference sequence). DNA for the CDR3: TGTGCCAGCAGTTTAGGTTCGGTGGGGGTAGGAACTGAAGCTTTCTTT. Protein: CASSLGSVGVGTEAFF.

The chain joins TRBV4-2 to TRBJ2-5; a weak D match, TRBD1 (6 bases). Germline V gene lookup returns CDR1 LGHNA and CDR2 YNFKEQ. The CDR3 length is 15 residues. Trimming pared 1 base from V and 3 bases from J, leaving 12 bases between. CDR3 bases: TGTGCCAGCAGCCAAGTAGGGGGTGGCGAAGAGACCCAGTACTTC. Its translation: CASSQVGGGEETQYF.

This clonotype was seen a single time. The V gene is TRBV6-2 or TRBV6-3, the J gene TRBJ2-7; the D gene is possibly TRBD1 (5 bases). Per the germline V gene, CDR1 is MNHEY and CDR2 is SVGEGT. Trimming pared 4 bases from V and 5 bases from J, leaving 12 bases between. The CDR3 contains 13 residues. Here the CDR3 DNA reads TGTGCCAGCAGTTCCTACAGGCATCACGAGCAGTACTTC. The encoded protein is CASSSYRHHEQYF.

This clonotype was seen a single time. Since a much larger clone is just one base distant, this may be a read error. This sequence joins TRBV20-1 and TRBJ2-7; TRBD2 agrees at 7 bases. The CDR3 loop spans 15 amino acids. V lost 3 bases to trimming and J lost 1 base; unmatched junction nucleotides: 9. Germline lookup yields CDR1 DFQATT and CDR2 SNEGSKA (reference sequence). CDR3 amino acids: CSASGATGGSYEQYF. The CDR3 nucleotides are TGCAGTGCTAGTGGGGCCACCGGGGGGTCCTACGAGCAGTACTTC.

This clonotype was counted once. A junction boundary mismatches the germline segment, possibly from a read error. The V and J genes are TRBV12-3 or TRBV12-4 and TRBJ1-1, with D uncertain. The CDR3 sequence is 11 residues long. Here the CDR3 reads CPTTAATEACF. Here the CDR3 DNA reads TGTCCCACAACAGCCGCGACTGAAGCTTGCTTT.

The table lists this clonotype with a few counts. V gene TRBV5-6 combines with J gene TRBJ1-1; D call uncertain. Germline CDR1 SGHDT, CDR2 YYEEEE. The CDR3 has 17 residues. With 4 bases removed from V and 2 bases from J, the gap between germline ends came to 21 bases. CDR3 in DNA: TGTGCCAGCAGCCACTTAATCTCGTCGGGAGTAAACACTGAAGCTTTCTTT. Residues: CASSHLISSGVNTEAFF.

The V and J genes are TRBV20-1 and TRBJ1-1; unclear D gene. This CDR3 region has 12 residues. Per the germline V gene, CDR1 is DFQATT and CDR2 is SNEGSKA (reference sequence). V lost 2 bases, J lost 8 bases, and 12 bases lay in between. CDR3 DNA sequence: TGCAGTGCTAGAAACCAGCGCACCGAAGCTTTCTTT. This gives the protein CSARNQRTEAFF.

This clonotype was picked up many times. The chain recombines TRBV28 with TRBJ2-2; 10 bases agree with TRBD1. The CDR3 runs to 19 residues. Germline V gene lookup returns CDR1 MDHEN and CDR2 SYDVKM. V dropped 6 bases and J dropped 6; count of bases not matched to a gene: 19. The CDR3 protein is CASSPIYLGTGERSGELFF. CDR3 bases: TGTGCCAGCAGCCCAATATACCTGGGGACAGGGGAACGGTCCGGGGAGCTGTTTTTT.

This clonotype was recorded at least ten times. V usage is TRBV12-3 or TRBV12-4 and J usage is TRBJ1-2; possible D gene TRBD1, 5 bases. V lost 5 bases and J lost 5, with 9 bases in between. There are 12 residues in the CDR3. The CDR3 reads CASSQDIYGYTF. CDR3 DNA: TGTGCCAGCAGTCAGGACATTTATGGCTACACCTTC.

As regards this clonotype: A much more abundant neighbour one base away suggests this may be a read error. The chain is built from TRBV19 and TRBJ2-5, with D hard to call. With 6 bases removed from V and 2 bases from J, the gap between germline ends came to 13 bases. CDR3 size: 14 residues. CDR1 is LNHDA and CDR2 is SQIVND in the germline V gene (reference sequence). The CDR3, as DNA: TGTGCCAGTAGCCGCGTCAGGATTCAAGAGACCCAGTACTTC. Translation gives CASSRVRIQETQYF.

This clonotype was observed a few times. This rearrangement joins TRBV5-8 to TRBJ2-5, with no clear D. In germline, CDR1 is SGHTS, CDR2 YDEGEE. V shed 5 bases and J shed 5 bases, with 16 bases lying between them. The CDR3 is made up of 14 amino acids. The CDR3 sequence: CASRGRIRSETQYF. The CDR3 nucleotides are TGTGCCAGCAGAGGCCGGATTCGGTCTGAGACCCAGTACTTC.

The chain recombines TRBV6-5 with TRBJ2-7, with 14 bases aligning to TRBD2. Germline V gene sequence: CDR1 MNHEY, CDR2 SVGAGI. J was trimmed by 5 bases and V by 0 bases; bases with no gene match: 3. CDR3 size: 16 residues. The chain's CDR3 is CASSYSGTSGSNEQYF. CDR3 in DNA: TGTGCCAGCAGTTACTCCGGGACTAGCGGGAGTAACGAGCAGTACTTC.

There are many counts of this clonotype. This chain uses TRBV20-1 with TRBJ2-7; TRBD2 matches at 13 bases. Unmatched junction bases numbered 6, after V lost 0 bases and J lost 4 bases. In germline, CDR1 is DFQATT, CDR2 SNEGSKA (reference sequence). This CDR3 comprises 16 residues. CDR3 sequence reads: CSARDPGLAGTYEQYF. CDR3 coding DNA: TGCAGTGCTAGAGATCCGGGACTAGCGGGAACGTACGAGCAGTACTTC.

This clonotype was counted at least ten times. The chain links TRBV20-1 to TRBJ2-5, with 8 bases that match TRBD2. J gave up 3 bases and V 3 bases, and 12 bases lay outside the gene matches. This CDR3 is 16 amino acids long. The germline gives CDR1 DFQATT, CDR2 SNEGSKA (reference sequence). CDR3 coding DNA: TGCAGTGCTAGGGCTCTCGGACACGGGGGGGAAGAGACCCAGTACTTC. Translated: CSARALGHGGEETQYF.